Described below is a single T cell receptor (beta chain) sequence and its context. These data come from a study of regulatory T cells in long-lasting Graves disease. The time point is: persistent/refractory GD, antithyroid drugs over 5 years with positive TRAb. From RNA extracted from PBMCs, the TCR library was made. J lost 3 bases, V lost 4 bases, and 4 bases had no gene match. The CDR3 is 14 amino acids. CDR1 and CDR2 from the germline V gene are DFQATT and SNEGSKA (reference sequence). The TCR beta library used iRepertoire HTBI primers with Arm-PCR amplification of CDR3. TCRdb re-called the multiplex PCR reads with MiXCR, one entry per CDR3 protein. The sample includes a few hundred thousand distinct CDR3 sequences, 21% of them seen just once.

This sample comprised peripheral blood mononuclear cells (PBMCs), obtained when the disease was refractory, from a patient treated with antithyroid drugs. This clonotype originated in a female donor with Graves disease. The rearrangement joins TRBV20-1 to TRBJ2-7, with 12 bases fitting TRBD2. The CDR3 DNA follows: TGCAGTGCTAACCCGACTAGCGGGAGCTACGAGCAGTACTTC. Amino acid sequence: CSANPTSGSYEQYF.